This TCR beta chain was documented in a study of a mutant IDH1 vaccine in newly diagnosed glioma. The wider study: The start of vaccination came 4-6 weeks after radiotherapy alone, or with temozolomide cycles. Antecedent treatment encompassed radiotherapy, temozolomide, or their combination; the majority received both.

Germline CDR1 SGHNT, CDR2 YYREEE (reference sequence). V lost 4 bases, J lost 4 bases, and 10 bases lay in between. The CDR3 contains 13 residues. General observations from the study: Pseudoprogression looked unconnected to shifts in top peripheral T cell clonotypes.

Comments on this clone: Its specificity is not known.

Here immunoSEQ multiplex PCR was the method, and the copy in TCRdb shows in-frame clones only, minus some. This sample has about 54,000 clones; about 85% occur once, and the top ten carry roughly 4%. The sample's time point: week 35, safety follow-up. In every dose of vaccine, 300 ug of mutant IDH1 20-mer peptide was given alongside topical imiquimod. Donors' newly diagnosed IDH1-mutant WHO grade 3 or 4 astrocytomas lacked nuclear ATRX. This sequence originates from a woman aged 18-35 years with glioma. This sequence joins TRBV5-4 and TRBJ2-3, with D possibly TRBD1 on 6 matching bases. The sample was PBMCs, taken from a glioma patient whose treatment included an IDH1 peptide vaccine. CDR3 region: CASSPRGPDTQYF. The CDR3 nucleotides are TGTGCCAGCAGCCCCAGGGGTCCAGATACGCAGTATTTT.